The clone carrying this TCR beta chain occurred a few times. These data come from a study of blood T cell repertoires in COVID-19. The data were produced by immunoSEQ multiplex PCR, yet TCRdb's version contains in-frame clones alone and is incomplete. The profile shows about 210,000 clones, approximately 90% of them singletons. Sequences were obtained from peripheral blood. This sequence originates from a woman in her thirties or forties with acute or convalescent COVID-19.

CDR3 sequence (DNA): TGTGCCAGCGGACAGGGGGCGCGGCGTAGCTCACCCCTCCACTTT. It codes for CASGQGARRSSPLHF. The rearrangement uses TRBV6-5 and TRBJ1-6; 11 nucleotides align to TRBD1. CDR1 is MNHEY, CDR2 SVGAGI, per germline. There are 15 residues in the CDR3. Unmatched junction bases numbered 10, after V lost 8 bases and J lost 10 bases.